The present entry profiles one TCR beta chain with its context. Its target is unknown. TCRdb's copy holds only in-frame clones and misses some; the assay was immunoSEQ multiplex PCR. The table has 50,000 or so clones, approximately 87% seen once. CD3+CD4+ and CD3+CD8+ cells were FACS-sorted from thawed unstimulated PBMCs. The data originate from a study of T cell clones after liver transplantation. Findings of the study overall: Donor-reactive sequences fell more than third party-reactive ones, suggesting partial deletion. Post-transplant, graft-donor-reactive CD4 TCRbeta sequences in blood dropped significantly in 5 of 8 subjects.

Germline V CDR1 and CDR2: SGHDT, YYEEEE. This CDR3 spans 13 amino acids. Deletions cut 3 bases from V and 1 base from J, with 7 bases between. The source material was CD8+ T cells from blood, sampled 12 months after liver transplant. The rearrangement links TRBV5-6 to TRBJ1-1; D gene unclear. The receptor's source is a human patient who received a liver transplant. A share of the T cells may be of graft donor origin. The CDR3 nucleotides are TGTGCCAGCAGCTCGGGGTCGAACACTGAAGCTTTCTTT. This sequence encodes CASSSGSNTEAFF.